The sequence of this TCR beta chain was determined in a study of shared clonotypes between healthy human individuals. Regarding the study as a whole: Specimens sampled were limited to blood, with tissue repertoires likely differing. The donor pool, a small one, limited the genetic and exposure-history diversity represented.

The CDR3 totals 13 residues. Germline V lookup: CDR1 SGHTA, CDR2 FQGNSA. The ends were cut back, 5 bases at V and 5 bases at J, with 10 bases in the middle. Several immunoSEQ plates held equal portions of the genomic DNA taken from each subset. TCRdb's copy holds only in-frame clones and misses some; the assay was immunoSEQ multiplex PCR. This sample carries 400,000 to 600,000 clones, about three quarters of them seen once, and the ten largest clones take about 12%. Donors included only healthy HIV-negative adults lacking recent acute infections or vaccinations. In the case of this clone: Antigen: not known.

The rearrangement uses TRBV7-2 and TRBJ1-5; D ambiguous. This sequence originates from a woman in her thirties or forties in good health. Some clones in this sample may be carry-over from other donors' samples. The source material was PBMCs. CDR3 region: CASSLIHDQPQHF. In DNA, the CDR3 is TGTGCCAGCAGCCTAATTCATGATCAGCCCCAGCATTTT. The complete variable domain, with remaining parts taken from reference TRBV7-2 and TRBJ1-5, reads GAGVSQSPSNKVTEKGKDVELRCDPISGHTALYWYRQSLGQGLEFLIYFQGNSAPDKSGLPSDRFSAERTGGSVSTLTIQRTQQEDSAVYLCASSLIHDQPQHFGDGTRLSIL.